This record covers a single T cell receptor (beta chain). Its antigen is not identified. These data come from a study of Ad26.COV2.S vaccination and SARS-CoV-2 variants. In the study overall: The study gave Ad26.COV2.S intramuscularly, once or twice 56 days apart. Findings and limits, study-wide: Non-spike TCR breadth showed similarity between vaccine and placebo recipients. Higher spike-specific TCR breadth was found in vaccine recipients than in placebo recipients.

Repertoires were generated with immunoSEQ multiplex PCR, while TCRdb's copy carries only in-frame clones and drops some. The sample records more than 300,000 clones, around four fifths being singletons. Treatment defined: some 20 received Ad26.COV2.S at low or high dose, single or two shots; about 5 received placebo; per-sample allocation not given. Sampling took place 63 days after the first vaccine or placebo injection. Spike of the Wuhan-strain SARS-CoV-2 was expressed by an Ad26 vector, which formed the vaccine. Germline V gene data show CDR1 as SGHRS and CDR2 as YFSETQ. V lost 2 bases and J lost 3, with 9 bases in between. CDR3 length equals 13 residues.

The receptor was isolated from a person between 18 and 65 years old who received the Ad26.COV2.S COVID-19 vaccine or a placebo. Specimen: peripheral blood, collected in a trial of Ad26.COV2.S vaccine versus placebo. The V call is TRBV5-1, the J call TRBJ2-7, with D perhaps being TRBD1 or TRBD2 (6 bases each). The CDR3: CASSFGGGYEQYF. The CDR3 nucleotides are TGCGCCAGCAGCTTCGGGGGCGGCTACGAGCAGTACTTC.